One and the same sample provided the 29 T cell receptor beta chains below, sequenced in a study of CD8+CD57+ T cells in acquired aplastic anemia. According to the study, genomic DNA was the template for TCR beta VDJ and CDR3 profiling. TCRdb reprocessed the reads with MiXCR, giving one entry per CDR3 protein. The repertoire includes 150,000 to 200,000 distinct CDR3 sequences, approximately 43% of them detected once, and 0.9% to 1.2% sits in the top ten. Sequencing input: sorted CD4+, CD8+, or CD8+CD57+ T cells (not recorded which) from PBMCs. The receptors stem from a human donor in good health.

The V and J genes are TRBV2 and TRBJ2-5, with D hard to call. V gave up 5 bases and J gave up 4 bases, with 14 bases separating them. The CDR3 runs to 14 residues. Germline V CDR1 and CDR2: SNHLY, FYNNEI. The DNA for the CDR3 is TGTGCCAGCAGTTGGACCCCGATAAGAGAGACCCAGTACTTC. This codes for CASSWTPIRETQYF.

The chain uses TRBV6-2 or TRBV6-3 and TRBJ1-1, with 8 bases identical to TRBD1. The CDR3 covers 15 residues. V lost 6 bases and J lost 4; bases outside the gene matches: 10. Germline lookup yields CDR1 MNHEY and CDR2 SVGEGT. The chain's CDR3 is CASRPGGGLATEAFF. As DNA, the CDR3 is TGTGCCAGCAGACCAGGGGGCGGGTTGGCCACTGAAGCTTTCTTT.

On this clonotype itself: This may be a read error, as it is one base from a much larger clone. The chain recombines TRBV12-3 or TRBV12-4 with TRBJ1-2; D gene uncertain. CDR3 size: 14 residues. The CDR3 DNA reads as TGTGCCAGCAGTTATAGAGGTATTGGCTATGGCTGCACCTTC. Its protein is CASSYRGIGYGCTF.

CDR3: CASSITGVATEAFF. The CDR3 nucleotides are TGTGCCAGTAGCATCACGGGGGTAGCAACTGAAGCTTTCTTT. V and J are TRBV19 and TRBJ1-1; a weak D match, TRBD1 (5 bases). The CDR3 is made up of 14 amino acids. Looked up from germline, CDR1 is LNHDA and CDR2 is SQIVND (reference sequence). V lost 6 bases, J lost 5 bases, and 16 bases lay in between.

The CDR3 loop reads CAISESPRLAGAFF. In DNA form, the CDR3 reads TGTGCCATCAGTGAGTCGCCCAGGCTAGCTGGAGCTTTCTTT. V gene TRBV10-3 combines with J gene TRBJ1-1; D gene uncertain. Germline CDR1 ENHRY, CDR2 SYGVKD. Trimming took off 0 bases at V and 10 bases at J, with 15 bases between the two ends. The CDR3 extends over 14 amino acids.

CDR3 protein: CASSFTETYEQYF. Here the CDR3 DNA reads TGTGCCAGCAGCTTCACAGAAACCTACGAGCAGTACTTC. V is TRBV7-9 and J is TRBJ2-7; unclear D gene. V lost 3 bases to trimming and J lost 2 bases, with 8 bases between them. The germline V gene has CDR1 SEHNR and CDR2 FQNEAQ (reference sequence). The CDR3 is 13 amino acids.

This sequence joins TRBV10-3 and TRBJ2-1, with 13 bases that match TRBD2. CDR1 is ENHRY, CDR2 SYGVKD, per germline. The junction had 8 bases not matched to a gene; V was cut back by 11 bases and J by 7 bases. The CDR3 is 14 amino acids. The CDR3 loop reads CASQPGLAGNEQFF. The CDR3 coding sequence is TGTGCCTCACAACCGGGACTAGCGGGAAATGAGCAGTTCTTC.

The table lists this clonotype with many counts. J is TRBJ2-5 and V is TRBV20-1; D possibly corresponds to TRBD1 (8 bases). CDR3 length: 15 residues. V was pared by 6 bases and J by 5 bases, with 22 bases between. Germline V gene lookup returns CDR1 DFQATT and CDR2 SNEGSKA (reference sequence). The CDR3 region is CSAPDRGEGGETQYF. CDR3 nucleotide sequence: TGCAGTGCCCCCGACAGGGGCGAGGGGGGGGAGACCCAGTACTTC.

About this clonotype: A read error may produce the germline difference seen at one junction end. The chain links TRBV6-5 to TRBJ1-1; D possibly corresponds to TRBD1 (6 bases). Germline V gene data show CDR1 as MNHEY and CDR2 as SVGAGI. The length of the CDR3 is 15 residues. This CDR3 reads CASSYDRSPNTKAFF. The CDR3 nucleotides read TGTGCCAGCAGTTACGACAGGTCACCCAACACTAAAGCTTTCTTT.

Here the CDR3 DNA reads TGCAGCGTTGTGCCCCGGGGAGGGGAGACCCAGTACTTC. The encoded protein is CSVVPRGGETQYF. The rearrangement links TRBV29-1 to TRBJ2-5; 7 bases are a match to TRBD2. The CDR3 loop spans 13 amino acids. V lost 4 bases to trimming and J lost 5 bases; unmatched junction nucleotides: 7. CDR1 is SQVTM and CDR2 is ANQGSEA in the germline V gene.

The chain is built from TRBV3-1 and TRBJ2-2; D is uncertain. The CDR3 is made up of 13 amino acids. CDR1 LGHDT and CDR2 YNNKEL come from the germline V gene (reference sequence). V was trimmed by 4 bases and J by 6 bases, leaving 9 bases between them. As DNA, the CDR3 is TGTGCCAGCAGCCTTAGGGCGGCCGGGGAGCTGTTTTTT. Protein sequence: CASSLRAAGELFF.

This clonotype has ten or more counts. This chain connects TRBV24-1 to TRBJ1-1; unclear D gene. There are 16 residues in the CDR3. Deletions cut 0 bases from V and 1 base from J, with 11 bases between. CDR1 is KGHDR, CDR2 SFDVKD, per germline. The CDR3 loop reads CATSDLQETENTEAFF. The CDR3 nucleotides are TGTGCCACCAGTGATTTGCAGGAAACAGAGAACACTGAAGCTTTCTTT.

This chain connects TRBV7-2 to TRBJ1-5, with D possibly TRBD1 on 5 matching bases. Germline lookup yields CDR1 SGHTA and CDR2 FQGNSA. The CDR3 loop spans 15 amino acids. Deletions cut 4 bases from V and 3 bases from J, with 13 bases between. CDR3 sequence (DNA): TGTGCCAGCAGCTCCCAGGGCACTAACAATCAGCCCCAGCATTTT. It translates to CASSSQGTNNQPQHF.

The gene calls are TRBV15 and TRBJ1-6; D is perhaps TRBD1 (5 bases). Germline CDR1 is LNHNV and CDR2 is YYDKDF (reference sequence). The V end lost 5 bases, the J end lost 2 bases, and 7 bases lay between the germline ends. This CDR3 is 14 amino acids long. DNA of the CDR3: TGTGCCACCAGCGGGGGTACCTATAATTCACCCCTCCACTTT. It is translated as CATSGGTYNSPLHF.

This clonotype was found once. The gene calls are TRBV20-1 and TRBJ1-6; D unclear. The ends were cut back, 6 bases at V and 0 bases at J, with 6 bases in the middle. The CDR3 is 13 residues long. Germline CDR1 DFQATT, CDR2 SNEGSKA (reference sequence). As DNA, the CDR3 is TGCAGTGCAGGGTTCTCCTATAATTCACCCCTCCACTTT. It translates to CSAGFSYNSPLHF.

This clonotype was seen at least ten times. The chain uses TRBV6-5 and TRBJ2-7; tentatively, D is TRBD2 (6 bases). The CDR3 consists of 15 residues. Germline CDR1 is MNHEY and CDR2 is SVGAGI. Trimming pared 2 bases from V and 1 base from J, leaving 12 bases between. DNA for the CDR3: TGTGCCAGCAGTTACGTGGGACTGCCTTCCTACGAGCAGTACTTC. Its protein is CASSYVGLPSYEQYF.

The chain is built from TRBV20-1 and TRBJ2-5; D uncertain. In germline, CDR1 is DFQATT, CDR2 SNEGSKA (reference sequence). The CDR3 is 13 amino acids. With 6 bases removed from V and 0 bases from J, the gap between germline ends came to 11 bases. The CDR3 nucleotides are TGCAGTGCCCACCGGGCCAACCAAGAGACCCAGTACTTC. It specifies CSAHRANQETQYF.

The sample holds many counts of this clonotype. The chain is built from TRBV19 and TRBJ1-4; D perhaps matches TRBD1 (5 bases). With 7 bases removed from V and 4 bases from J, the gap between germline ends came to 10 bases. The length of the CDR3 is 13 residues. The V gene's germline CDR1 is LNHDA and CDR2 SQIVND (reference sequence). The DNA of the CDR3 is TGTGCCAGTACGACAGCCCGTAATGAAAAACTGTTTTTT. It specifies CASTTARNEKLFF. Drawing the rest from reference TRBV19 and TRBJ1-4, the complete variable domain is DGGITQSPKYLFRKEGQNVTLSCEQNLNHDAMYWYRQDPGQGLRLIYYSQIVNDFQKGDIAEGYSVSREKKESFPLTVTSAQKNPTAFYLCASTTARNEKLFFGSGTQLSVL.

The rearrangement uses TRBV25-1 and TRBJ2-3; no clear D gene. Germline loops: CDR1 MGHDK, CDR2 SYGVNS. V gave up 1 base and J gave up 9 bases, with 11 bases separating them. The CDR3 loop spans 13 amino acids. The CDR3 coding sequence is TGTGCCAGCAGTGAATCGATAGGGAAAACGCAGTATTTT. Amino acid sequence: CASSESIGKTQYF.

This clonotype was counted ten times or more. V gene TRBV7-2 combines with J gene TRBJ2-2, with D possibly TRBD2 on 7 matching bases. CDR1 and CDR2 (germline): SGHTA, FQGNSA. CDR3 length equals 16 residues. V was cut by 1 base and J by 8 bases, with 17 bases left in between. CDR3 protein: CASSLGAGAARGELFF. In DNA, the CDR3 is TGTGCCAGCAGCTTAGGGGCGGGGGCGGCCCGAGGGGAGCTGTTTTTT.

The V gene is TRBV19, the J gene TRBJ2-3, with 10 bases that match TRBD1. Losses at the gene ends were 3 bases for V and 1 base for J; bases not matched to a gene: 16. The CDR3 spans 20 residues. Germline V gene sequence: CDR1 LNHDA, CDR2 SQIVND (reference sequence). CDR3 coding DNA: TGTGCCAGTAGTATCCGGGGGGACAGGGGAAACCGGAGGGGCACAGATACGCAGTATTTT. The encoded protein is CASSIRGDRGNRRGTDTQYF.

This clonotype was found many times. The genes are TRBV20-1 and TRBJ2-5; 15 bases are a match to TRBD2. The CDR3 runs 15 residues. Germline V lookup: CDR1 DFQATT, CDR2 SNEGSKA (reference sequence). Germline trimming cut 6 bases from V and 3 bases from J; bases unmatched to any gene: 5. The DNA of the CDR3 is TGCAGTGCAAATGGACTAGCGGGGGGGGAAGAGACCCAGTACTTC. Translation: CSANGLAGGEETQYF.

This clonotype turned up a few times. The genes are TRBV3-1 and TRBJ2-5, with TRBD1 identical over 9 bases. The germline gives CDR1 LGHDT, CDR2 YNNKEL (reference sequence). The CDR3 length is 16 residues. The V segment lost 3 bases and the J segment 2 bases; nucleotides outside the gene matches: 7. The CDR3 bases are TGTGCCAGCAGCCAGGGGACAGGGACGACTCAAGAGACCCAGTACTTC. Translating gives CASSQGTGTTQETQYF.

This clonotype came up many times. The chain links TRBV7-2 to TRBJ2-3; TRBD2 aligns across 11 bases. The CDR3 has 15 amino acids. The V gene's germline CDR1 is SGHTA and CDR2 FQGNSA. J was trimmed by 2 bases and V by 4 bases; bases with no gene match: 2. The CDR3 DNA reads as TGTGCCAGCAGCTCTAGCGGGGGGATCACAGATACGCAGTATTTT. Residues: CASSSSGGITDTQYF.

The chain is built from TRBV19 and TRBJ2-1; D gene unclear. The germline V gene has CDR1 LNHDA and CDR2 SQIVND (reference sequence). Trimming took off 3 bases at V and 6 bases at J, with 15 bases between the two ends. The CDR3 runs to 15 residues. In DNA form, the CDR3 reads TGTGCCAGTAGTATTGTTAGTCGCGTTGTCAATGAGCAGTTCTTC. Amino acid sequence: CASSIVSRVVNEQFF.

The rearrangement joins TRBV20-1 to TRBJ2-2; D remains ambiguous. Germline CDR1 is DFQATT and CDR2 is SNEGSKA (reference sequence). The V gene lost 5 bases and the J gene lost 0 bases, with 4 bases spanning the gap. The CDR3 has 12 residues. Here the CDR3 reads CSAEPNTGELFF. CDR3 bases: TGCAGTGCTGAACCGAACACCGGGGAGCTGTTTTTT.

This clonotype was seen a single time. The rearrangement uses TRBV20-1 and TRBJ1-6, with 7 nucleotides matching TRBD1. The CDR3 extends over 15 amino acids. Germline V CDR1 and CDR2: DFQATT, SNEGSKA (reference sequence). After removal of 0 bases from V and 8 bases from J, the junction contained 7 bases not matched to a gene. CDR3 protein: CSAREPQGDHSPLHF. The DNA for the CDR3 is TGCAGTGCTAGAGAACCTCAGGGGGATCATTCACCCCTCCACTTT.

This clonotype was recorded at least ten times. The chain recombines TRBV6-1 with TRBJ1-1; D remains unclear. This CDR3 has 14 residues. V was shortened by 4 bases and J by 5 bases, with 14 bases between the two germline ends. CDR1 MNHNS and CDR2 SASEGT come from the germline V gene. CDR3 sequence reads: CASSVSRFDTEAFF. The CDR3 region has the DNA TGTGCCAGCAGTGTTTCTAGATTTGATACTGAAGCTTTCTTT.

The chain links TRBV2 to TRBJ2-1; 8 nucleotides align to TRBD2. The CDR3 extends over 13 amino acids. The germline V gene encodes CDR1 SNHLY and CDR2 FYNNEI. Germline trimming cut 7 bases from V and 4 bases from J; bases unmatched to any gene: 3. Here the CDR3 DNA reads TGTGCCAGCATGGTAGCGGGGTACAATGAGCAGTTCTTC. It specifies CASMVAGYNEQFF.